This is a list of T cell receptor beta chains from one sample in a study of early T cells in non-severe SARS-CoV-2 infection. TCRdb recomputed calls from the 5' RACE reads with MiXCR, one row per CDR3 protein. The sample lists approximately 84,000 distinct CDR3 sequences, approximately 15% occurring once. Source material: whole blood. All receptors derive from an adult who was a healthcare worker with PCR-confirmed SARS-CoV-2 infection or an uninfected control (not recorded which). Both conserved end residues are part of each CDR3. A D gene is named only where the DNA matches it firmly. Some rows mark clone size as missing; the rest say once, few, many or name a class of expanded clone.

V gene,clone size,J gene,D gene,CDR3 DNA,CDR3 protein
TRBV11-2,many,TRBJ2-7,TRBD1,TGTGCCAGCAGCTTAGCCGGGGACAGTCACTACGAGCAGTACTTC,CASSLAGDSHYEQYF
TRBV3-2,NA,TRBJ2-7,NA,TGTGCCAGCAGCCCAATAACTACAGGGATTCCTTACGAGCAGTACTTC,CASSPITTGIPYEQYF
TRBV6-6,few,TRBJ1-6,TRBD1,TGTGCCAGCAGTTACGGTCTGGGGACAGGGGAATTCTCCTATAATTCACCCCTCCACTTT,CASSYGLGTGEFSYNSPLHF
TRBV7-2,NA,TRBJ2-2,NA,TGTGCCAGCAGCGATAAGAGTCTTAATCTCGCCGGGGAGCTGTTTTTT,CASSDKSLNLAGELFF
TRBV7-3,few,TRBJ2-7,TRBD1,TGTGCCAGCAGCTTAATACCGACAGGGGGCTCCTACGAGCAGTACTTC,CASSLIPTGGSYEQYF
TRBV12-3/TRBV12-4,few,TRBJ2-1,NA,TGTGCCAGCAGTTCCGGACTCTACAATGAGCAGTTCTTC,CASSSGLYNEQFF
TRBV18,few,TRBJ2-7,NA,TGTGCCAGCTCACAAGGGACGGCCCTCGAGCAGTACTTC,CASSQGTALEQYF
TRBV27,many,TRBJ2-1,NA,TGTGCCAGCAGTTTACTTCGGAGTACTAATGAGCAGTTCTTC,CASSLLRSTNEQFF
TRBV7-2,NA,TRBJ2-7,TRBD2,TGTGCCAGCAGCTTAGGAGGACTAGTGTACTACGAGCAGTACTTC,CASSLGGLVYYEQYF
TRBV14,NA,TRBJ2-1,TRBD2,TGTGCCAGCAGCCAGGGGGGGAGTGGTAATGAGCAGTTCTTC,CASSQGGSGNEQFF
TRBV10-3,NA,TRBJ1-2,NA,TGTGCCATCAGCGAAACAGGGCTATTTAACTATGGCTACACCTTC,CAISETGLFNYGYTF
TRBV12-3/TRBV12-4,many,TRBJ2-4,TRBD2,TGTGCCAGCAGTTTAGCTGGGGGGACTAGCGGAACTCAGTACTTC,CASSLAGGTSGTQYF
TRBV9,few,TRBJ1-3,TRBD1,TGTGCCAGCAGCGTTGGGCCGGGACAGGGGAACACCATATATTTT,CASSVGPGQGNTIYF
TRBV21-1,few,TRBJ2-7,NA,TGTGCCAGCACCTCCTACGAGCAGTACTTC,CASTSYEQYF
TRBV5-1,NA,TRBJ2-7,NA,TGCGCCAGCGGGGAGGGGGCCTCCTACGAGCAGTACTTC,CASGEGASYEQYF
TRBV6-6,many,TRBJ2-1,NA,TGTGCCAGCAGCACCAATGAGCAGTTCTTC,CASSTNEQFF
TRBV9,NA,TRBJ2-3,NA,TGTGCCAGCAGCAGAAGGCCGGGCCCCCTCACAGATACGCAGTATTTT,CASSRRPGPLTDTQYF
TRBV5-4,many,TRBJ2-3,NA,TGTGCCAGCAGCTTCTGGGGATTCACAGATACGCAGTATTTT,CASSFWGFTDTQYF
TRBV29-1,NA,TRBJ2-5,NA,TGCAGCGTTGAATACAGTGGGGAGACCCAGTACTTC,CSVEYSGETQYF
TRBV28,NA,TRBJ2-1,TRBD2,TGTGCCAGCAGTCTACCGACTAGCGGGAGAGGTGAGCAGTTCTTC,CASSLPTSGRGEQFF
TRBV20-1,many,TRBJ2-4,NA,TGCAGTGCTAGGGGTTGGTGGACCTTGGGAGACATTCAGTACTTC,CSARGWWTLGDIQYF
TRBV2,NA,TRBJ2-7,NA,TGTGCCAGCAGCCGCGGGCCTCTACCCGGCGAGCAGTACTTC,CASSRGPLPGEQYF
TRBV3-1,NA,TRBJ2-7,NA,TGTGCCAGCAGCCAAGTGCTTCCCCCCTACGAGCAGTACTTC,CASSQVLPPYEQYF
TRBV28,many,TRBJ2-1,NA,TGTGCCAGCAGTTTAGTCAGGTTAATCGATGAGCAGTTCTTC,CASSLVRLIDEQFF
TRBV28,NA,TRBJ1-4,NA,TGTGCCAGCAGTTTATACAGGGAGGATGAAAAACTGTTTTTT,CASSLYREDEKLFF
TRBV20-1,many,TRBJ2-3,NA,TGCAGTGCTTTCCGGACTCTTGACCACACAGATACGCAGTATTTT,CSAFRTLDHTDTQYF